These T cell receptor beta chains were read from a single sample in a study of graft-versus-host responses after intestinal transplantation. Some clones are missing from TCRdb's copy, which holds only in-frame ones; the method was immunoSEQ multiplex PCR. The sample includes 25,000 to 30,000 clones, about three quarters of them seen just once. The sequencing used ileum tissue, collected 98 days after intestinal transplantation. These receptors all come from a human patient who received an intestinal transplant, so some T cells may come from the graft donor. Each CDR3 is given with its conserved first and last residue. A D gene is named only where the DNA matches it firmly. Rows may omit the clone size; those that give it use once, few, many or a size class.

j_call | cdr3_length | clone_size | v_call | d_call | cdr3_aa | cdr3_nt
TRBJ2-2 | 17 | NA | TRBV5-1 | TRBD2 | CASSLDSGGANTGELFF | TGCGCCAGCAGCTTGGACAGCGGGGGGGCGAACACCGGGGAGCTGTTTTTT
TRBJ1-5 | 15 | medium-sized | TRBV7-8 | TRBD1 | CASSTDRVSNQPQHF | TGTGCCAGCAGCACGGACAGGGTCAGCAATCAGCCCCAGCATTTT
TRBJ1-4 | 15 | NA | TRBV9 | NA | CASSGTGSPNEKLFF | TGTGCCAGCAGCGGAACCGGAAGCCCCAATGAAAAACTGTTTTTT
TRBJ2-5 | 14 | NA | TRBV13 | TRBD1 | CASSKGQGLETQYF | TGTGCCAGCAGCAAGGGACAGGGGTTGGAGACCCAGTACTTC
TRBJ1-5 | 13 | NA | TRBV30 | NA | CAWSVQGNQPQHF | TGTGCCTGGAGTGTACAGGGCAATCAGCCCCAGCATTTT
TRBJ2-5 | 19 | NA | TRBV15 | NA | CATSREAVGGRSKQETQYF | TGTGCCACCAGCAGAGAAGCGGTGGGGGGGCGGTCCAAGCAAGAGACCCAGTACTTC
TRBJ1-6 | 14 | NA | TRBV19 | NA | CATSWVRNNSPLHF | TGTGCCACCTCTTGGGTCAGGAATAATTCACCCCTCCACTTT
TRBJ2-2 | 14 | NA | TRBV19 | TRBD2 | CASRLAGLIGELFF | TGTGCCAGTAGACTAGCGGGGTTAATCGGGGAGCTGTTTTTT
TRBJ2-7 | 14 | NA | TRBV7-2 | NA | CASSDQRLPYEQYF | TGTGCCAGCAGCGATCAACGGCTTCCCTACGAGCAGTACTTC
TRBJ2-1 | 16 | once | TRBV7-7 | TRBD2 | CASSLAGLAAYNEQFF | TGTGCCAGCAGCTTAGCCGGACTAGCAGCCTACAATGAGCAGTTCTTC
TRBJ2-1 | 12 | NA | TRBV28 | NA | CASSFYSGEQFF | TGTGCCAGCAGTTTTTACTCGGGAGAGCAGTTCTTC
TRBJ1-5 | 14 | NA | TRBV10-2 | TRBD1 | CASSRGLVNQPQHF | TGCGCCAGCAGCAGGGGGCTTGTCAATCAGCCCCAGCATTTT
TRBJ1-4 | 15 | NA | TRBV6-1 | TRBD1 | CASKKDRVTNEKLFF | TGTGCCAGCAAGAAGGACAGGGTGACTAATGAAAAACTGTTTTTT
TRBJ2-3 | 11 | NA | TRBV5-4 | NA | CASSLGDTQYF | TGTGCCAGCAGCTTGGGGGATACGCAGTATTTT
TRBJ1-2 | 15 | few | TRBV11-2 | NA | CASSEATARYVGYTF | TGTGCCAGCAGCGAAGCAACCGCCCGATATGTGGGCTACACCTTC
TRBJ1-5 | 15 | NA | TRBV19 | TRBD1 | CASTGDRGLGQPQHF | TGTGCCAGTACCGGGGACAGGGGCCTTGGTCAGCCCCAGCATTTT
TRBJ1-2 | 15 | NA | TRBV6-1 | NA | CASSPLGDPIYGYTF | TGTGCCAGCAGCCCCCTCGGGGACCCAATCTATGGCTACACCTTC
TRBJ1-3 | 16 | NA | TRBV18 | NA | CASSPRGRSSGNTIYF | TGTGCCAGCTCACCACGGGGCAGAAGCTCTGGAAACACCATATATTTT
TRBJ1-2 | 14 | NA | TRBV7-9 | NA | CASRIGGSFYGYTF | TGTGCCAGTAGAATCGGGGGCTCCTTCTATGGCTACACCTTC
TRBJ2-2 | 13 | once | TRBV10-1 | NA | CASSEGVTGELFF | TGCGCCAGCAGTGAAGGAGTCACCGGGGAGCTGTTTTTT
TRBJ2-2 | 13 | NA | TRBV7-2 | NA | CASSLARLDQLFF | TGTGCCAGCAGCTTAGCTCGTCTCGACCAGCTGTTTTTT
TRBJ1-4 | 16 | NA | TRBV4-1 | NA | CASSQDSGATNEKLFF | TGCGCCAGCAGCCAAGATTCCGGTGCAACTAATGAAAAACTGTTTTTT
TRBJ1-2 | 10 | NA | TRBV13 | TRBD1 | CASSIGQGTF | TGTGCCAGCAGCATCGGACAGGGGACCTTC
TRBJ1-1 | 14 | NA | TRBV5-4 | NA | CASSPIGRGTEAFF | TGTGCCAGCAGCCCAATCGGGAGGGGAACTGAAGCTTTCTTT
TRBJ2-7 | 13 | once | TRBV19 | NA | CASSISYFYEQYF | TGTGCCAGTAGTATCTCCTACTTCTACGAGCAGTACTTC
TRBJ2-1 | 14 | NA | TRBV13 | TRBD1 | CASSFQGAYNEQFF | TGTGCCAGCAGCTTTCAGGGGGCCTACAATGAGCAGTTCTTC
TRBJ1-1 | 13 | NA | TRBV5-1 | TRBD1 | CASSWDREGVAFF | TGCGCCAGCAGCTGGGACAGGGAAGGGGTGGCTTTCTTT
TRBJ1-4 | 14 | NA | TRBV6-1 | NA | CASSGQGTNEKLFF | TGTGCCAGCAGTGGCCAGGGGACTAATGAAAAACTGTTTTTT
TRBJ2-2 | 19 | NA | TRBV19 | NA | CASQKRRGGVDPNTGELFF | TGTGCCAGTCAAAAGAGAAGGGGAGGCGTAGATCCGAACACCGGGGAGCTGTTTTTT
TRBJ2-7 | 14 | NA | TRBV5-1 | TRBD2 | CASTRTAGANEQYF | TGCGCCAGCACGAGAACAGCGGGGGCCAACGAGCAGTACTTC
TRBJ2-6 | 17 | NA | TRBV9 | NA | CASSVQSRSSGANVLTF | TGTGCCAGCAGCGTACAGTCAAGGTCCTCTGGGGCCAACGTCCTGACTTTC
TRBJ2-1 | 15 | NA | TRBV4-2 | NA | CASSQEWGAYNEQFF | TGTGCCAGCAGCCAAGAGTGGGGGGCCTACAATGAGCAGTTCTTC
TRBJ2-1 | 15 | NA | TRBV7-3 | NA | CASSVGQGTYNEQFF | TGTGCCAGCAGCGTAGGACAAGGCACCTACAATGAGCAGTTCTTC
TRBJ2-3 | 14 | NA | TRBV2 | TRBD2 | CASSPGGGTDTQYF | TGTGCCAGCAGCCCCGGGGGGGGCACAGATACGCAGTATTTT
TRBJ1-2 | 14 | once | TRBV6-5 | NA | CASSYGGVDYGYTF | TGTGCCAGCAGTTACGGGGGGGTGGACTATGGCTACACCTTC
TRBJ2-1 | 13 | few | TRBV7-7 | TRBD1 | CASSLGTGHEQFF | TGTGCCAGCAGCTTAGGGACAGGGCATGAGCAGTTCTTC
TRBJ2-7 | 13 | few | TRBV7-3 | NA | CASSLRARGEQYF | TGTGCCAGCAGCTTAAGGGCCCGGGGCGAGCAGTACTTC
TRBJ1-5 | 13 | NA | TRBV7-2 | NA | CASSRNSNQPQHF | TGTGCCAGCAGTCGAAATAGCAACCAGCCCCAGCATTTT
TRBJ1-4 | 14 | few | TRBV6-5 | NA | CASSSQAGRGKLFF | TGTGCCAGCAGTTCCCAGGCTGGAAGGGGAAAACTGTTTTTT
TRBJ2-7 | 16 | NA | TRBV7-6 | NA | CASSSTTPFSLHEQYF | TGTGCCAGCAGCTCGACGACTCCTTTCAGTCTACACGAGCAGTACTTC
TRBJ1-2 | 13 | NA | TRBV30 | NA | CACSRRTNYGYTF | TGTGCCTGCTCTCGGAGGACTAACTATGGCTACACCTTC
TRBJ1-5 | 15 | NA | TRBV19 | TRBD1 | CASSWAGGGNQPQHF | TGTGCCAGTAGTTGGGCAGGGGGAGGTAATCAGCCCCAGCATTTT
TRBJ2-1 | 16 | NA | TRBV27 | TRBD2 | CASSDIAGGPRNEQFF | TGTGCCAGCAGTGACATAGCGGGGGGGCCTCGCAATGAGCAGTTCTTC
TRBJ1-2 | 14 | NA | TRBV2 | NA | CASSPDTSPYGYTF | TGTGCCAGCAGTCCGGACACTTCCCCCTATGGCTACACCTTC
TRBJ2-3 | 13 | NA | TRBV7-9 | NA | CASSPGSTDTQYF | TGTGCCAGCAGCCCTGGGTCCACAGATACGCAGTATTTT
TRBJ1-1 | 16 | NA | TRBV5-1 | NA | CASSLSFQALANPAFF | TGCGCCAGCAGCTTGTCATTTCAGGCGCTGGCTAATCCGGCTTTCTTT
TRBJ2-7 | 16 | few | TRBV28 | TRBD1 | CASSALVGQGNYEQYF | TGTGCCAGCAGTGCATTGGTGGGACAGGGGAACTACGAGCAGTACTTC
TRBJ1-1 | 13 | NA | TRBV4-1 | NA | CASSQRGRSEAFF | TGCGCCAGCAGCCAGAGGGGTCGGTCTGAAGCTTTCTTT
TRBJ2-7 | 13 | NA | TRBV5-4 | TRBD2 | CASSWPGTREQYF | TGTGCCAGCAGCTGGCCCGGGACTAGAGAGCAGTACTTC
TRBJ2-3 | 17 | NA | TRBV4-2 | TRBD2 | CASSDGTSGGAKDTQYF | TGTGCCAGCAGTGACGGGACTAGCGGGGGGGCTAAAGATACGCAGTATTTT
TRBJ1-3 | 16 | NA | TRBV2 | TRBD1 | CASSIRDRGPGNTIYF | TGTGCCAGCAGTATCCGGGACAGGGGCCCTGGAAACACCATATATTTT
TRBJ2-2 | 16 | NA | TRBV27 | TRBD1 | CASSSWGQPNTGELFF | TGTGCCAGCAGTTCCTGGGGACAGCCGAACACCGGGGAGCTGTTTTTT
TRBJ1-1 | 12 | once | TRBV7-2 | NA | CASSLTPGEAFF | TGTGCCAGCAGCTTAACCCCGGGAGAAGCTTTCTTT
TRBJ1-3 | 16 | NA | TRBV4-1 | NA | CASSQDQVLSGNTIYF | TGCGCCAGCAGCCAAGATCAAGTACTGAGTGGAAACACCATATATTTT